The 21 T cell receptor beta chains reported below all come from one sample, sequenced in a study of neurological immune-mediated disorders. TCRdb itself ran the 5' RACE reads through MiXCR, one entry per CDR3 protein. The sample yields about 58,000 distinct CDR3 sequences, 3% to 3.5% seen once. Sequencing was done on a sample of PBMCs. The source is a woman aged 60-75 years with multiple sclerosis.

This clonotype came up many times. The chain is built from TRBV5-1 and TRBJ1-1; D perhaps matches TRBD1 (5 bases). CDR3 length equals 15 residues. V lost 3 bases to trimming and J lost 1 base, with 13 bases between them. The germline V gene has CDR1 SGHRS and CDR2 YFSETQ. The CDR3 is CASSSTVGGNTEAFF. The CDR3 nucleotides are TGCGCCAGCAGCTCGACCGTCGGGGGGAACACTGAAGCTTTCTTT.

In its sample, this clonotype was seen many times. This sequence joins TRBV20-1 and TRBJ1-1, with D unresolved. The CDR3 has 11 amino acids. Germline CDR1 is DFQATT and CDR2 is SNEGSKA (reference sequence). The CDR3 DNA follows: TGCAGCGCTTTCGGGGTGCCGGAAGCTTTCTTT. Protein product: CSAFGVPEAFF.

Many counts were recorded for this clonotype. CDR3 residues: CASSLETVNYGYTF. CDR3 in DNA: TGTGCCAGCAGCTTAGAGACAGTAAACTATGGCTACACCTTC. The rearrangement uses TRBV7-2 and TRBJ1-2; possible D gene TRBD1, 5 bases. The germline V gene has CDR1 SGHTA and CDR2 FQGNSA. V dropped 1 base and J dropped 2 bases, with 8 bases sitting between them. CDR3 length equals 14 residues.

There are many counts of this clonotype. The rearrangement links TRBV3-1 to TRBJ1-4; D call uncertain. Trimming took off 1 base at V and 14 bases at J, with 8 bases between the two ends. This CDR3 spans 11 amino acids. Germline V gives CDR1 LGHDT, CDR2 YNNKEL (reference sequence). CDR3 loop: CASSQGAQLFF. The CDR3 DNA sequence: TGTGCCAGCAGCCAAGGGGCCCAGCTGTTTTTT.

The V gene is TRBV20-1, the J gene TRBJ2-7; no firm D call. V lost 3 bases to trimming and J lost 0 bases, with 12 bases between them. CDR3 length: 14 residues. The germline V gene encodes CDR1 DFQATT and CDR2 SNEGSKA (reference sequence). CDR3 in amino acids: CSASDRAVSYEQYF. The CDR3 DNA reads TGCAGTGCTAGTGACCGGGCCGTCTCCTACGAGCAGTACTTC.

Many counts were recorded for this clonotype. The genes are TRBV20-1 and TRBJ2-7, with D uncertain. Germline CDR1 is DFQATT and CDR2 is SNEGSKA (reference sequence). CDR3 size: 10 residues. The V and J ends lost 6 bases and 4 bases respectively, with 7 bases between them. CDR3 in amino acids: CSAAMYEQYF. CDR3 nucleotide sequence: TGCAGTGCCGCTATGTACGAGCAGTACTTC.

This chain joins TRBV29-1 and TRBJ1-1; the match to TRBD1 covers 8 bases. The ends lost 7 bases at V and 8 bases at J; junction bases unmatched: 9. Germline assignment: CDR1 SQVTM and CDR2 ANQGSEA. The length of the CDR3 is 12 residues. This CDR3 reads CSAGNRDREAFF. The CDR3, as DNA: TGCAGCGCTGGGAACCGGGACAGGGAAGCTTTCTTT. The full variable domain, with the rest looked up from reference TRBV29-1 and TRBJ1-1, is SAVISQKPSRDICQRGTSLTIQCQVDSQVTMMFWYRQQPGQSLTLIATANQGSEATYESGFVIDKFPISRPNLTFSTLTVSNMSPEDSSIYLCSAGNRDREAFFGQGTRLTVV.

This clonotype was detected many times. The gene calls are TRBV15 and TRBJ2-3, with 8 bases identical to TRBD2. Germline V gives CDR1 LNHNV, CDR2 YYDKDF (reference sequence). This CDR3 is built from 17 residues. V was pared by 0 bases and J by 3 bases, with 8 bases of the junction left unmatched. CDR3 amino acids: CATSRDLGAGGTDTQYF. Written as DNA, the CDR3 is TGTGCCACCAGCAGAGATTTGGGGGCGGGAGGAACAGATACGCAGTATTTT.

This clonotype was counted many times. The chain uses TRBV5-1 and TRBJ2-1; 7 nucleotides agree with TRBD2. Unmatched junction bases numbered 6, after V lost 4 bases and J lost 5 bases. Germline CDR1 reads SGHRS; CDR2 reads YFSETQ. This CDR3 region has 14 residues. Here the CDR3 reads CASSPRGGNNEQFF. Here the CDR3 DNA reads TGCGCCAGCAGCCCCCGCGGGGGAAACAATGAGCAGTTCTTC.

This clonotype was seen ten or more times. The CDR3, as DNA: TGTGCCAGCATTAAGGCGGGGGGTTCCTACAATGAGCAGTTCTTC. Amino acid sequence: CASIKAGGSYNEQFF. This chain connects TRBV27 to TRBJ2-1, with 8 bases matching TRBD2. The CDR3 sequence is 15 residues long. Trimming at V came to 7 bases and at J to 1 base, leaving 6 bases not matched to a gene. CDR1 MNHEY and CDR2 SMNVEV come from the germline V gene (reference sequence).

As concerns this clonotype: This may arise from a read error, as a much more abundant clone is one base away. The chain is built from TRBV18 and TRBJ2-7; D not resolved. CDR3 length: 13 residues. Germline V lookup: CDR1 KGHSH, CDR2 LQKENI. The V and J ends lost 3 bases and 2 bases respectively, with 8 bases between them. The CDR3: CASSPTDAYEQYF. The CDR3 nucleotides are TGTGCCAGCTCACCCACGGATGCCTACGAGCAGTACTTC.

This clonotype has a count of ten or more. V usage is TRBV28 and J usage is TRBJ1-2, with 9 nucleotides matching TRBD1. The trim removed 7 bases at V and 6 bases at J, leaving 12 bases unmatched. The CDR3 length is 15 residues. Germline assignment: CDR1 MDHEN and CDR2 SYDVKM. The CDR3, as DNA: TGTGCCAGCACCATGACAGGGGGGAGTTGGGATGGCTACACCTTC. Protein product: CASTMTGGSWDGYTF.

This clonotype was detected ten times or more. The chain has TRBV5-1 and TRBJ2-1, with D tentatively TRBD2 (6 bases). The CDR3 is 14 residues long. V shed 0 bases and J shed 4 bases, with 8 bases lying between them. CDR1 is SGHRS, CDR2 YFSETQ, per germline. The CDR3 nucleotides are TGCGCCAGCAGCTTGGAAGGGACTTACAATGAGCAGTTCTTC. Its translation: CASSLEGTYNEQFF.

There are many counts of this clonotype. This rearrangement joins TRBV20-1 to TRBJ1-1; D is unclear. Trimming stripped 0 bases from V and 4 bases from J, with 9 bases between. The CDR3 loop spans 13 amino acids. Germline CDR1 and CDR2: DFQATT and SNEGSKA (reference sequence). This CDR3 reads CSARDSRGTEAFF. The CDR3 DNA sequence: TGCAGTGCTAGAGATTCCCGGGGCACTGAAGCTTTCTTT.

This clonotype was found many times. The V gene is TRBV10-3, the J gene TRBJ1-5; weak D call: TRBD1 (6 bases). This CDR3 region has 15 residues. CDR1 is ENHRY, CDR2 SYGVKD, per germline. V was cut by 4 bases and J by 1 base, with 11 bases left in between. The CDR3: CAISVQGGSNQPQHF. CDR3 nucleotide sequence: TGTGCCATCAGTGTACAGGGTGGGAGCAATCAGCCCCAGCATTTT.

This clonotype has ten or more counts. The chain employs TRBV7-2 and TRBJ1-1; D is possibly TRBD1 (5 bases). The CDR3 loop spans 14 amino acids. The V and J ends lost 5 bases and 1 base respectively, with 11 bases between them. The germline gives CDR1 SGHTA, CDR2 FQGNSA. The CDR3 reads CASSIQAQNTEAFF. The CDR3 DNA follows: TGTGCCAGCAGCATACAGGCCCAGAACACTGAAGCTTTCTTT.

This clonotype was counted many times. The chain has TRBV10-3 and TRBJ1-2, with 7 bases matching TRBD1. CDR3 length equals 14 residues. Germline trimming cut 5 bases from V and 3 bases from J; bases unmatched to any gene: 6. From germline, CDR1 is ENHRY and CDR2 SYGVKD. The CDR3 DNA is TGTGCCATCAGTACCGGGACAGAAGACTATGGCTACACCTTC. Translating gives CAISTGTEDYGYTF.

This clonotype was recorded at least ten times. The chain recombines TRBV5-1 with TRBJ1-6, with TRBD1 identical over 9 bases. The CDR3 consists of 14 residues. CDR1 and CDR2 (germline): SGHRS, YFSETQ. J lost 10 bases, V lost 4 bases, and 6 bases had no gene match. The CDR3 reads CASSLRTGESPLHF. For the CDR3, the DNA is TGCGCCAGCAGCCTAAGGACAGGGGAATCACCCCTCCACTTT.

The table lists this clonotype with a few counts. This chain uses TRBV28 with TRBJ2-5; D is undetermined. This CDR3 has 11 residues. The V end was cut by 8 bases, the J end by 5 bases, with 9 bases between. Germline V gene sequence: CDR1 MDHEN, CDR2 SYDVKM. For the CDR3, the DNA is TGTGCCAGCTTGGGGTGGGAGACCCAGTACTTC. Protein sequence: CASLGWETQYF.

This clonotype has ten or more counts. J is TRBJ1-2 and V is TRBV6-6, with 12 nucleotides matching TRBD1. Germline CDR1 MNHNY, CDR2 SVGAGI (reference sequence). The CDR3 is 15 amino acids. Trimming cost V 6 bases and J 5 bases; bases outside gene matches: 7. Here the CDR3 DNA reads TGTGCCAGCAGGTCCCCGGGACAGGGGGCTTATGGCTACACCTTC. Protein sequence: CASRSPGQGAYGYTF.

This clonotype appeared many times. V gene TRBV5-1 combines with J gene TRBJ2-7; perhaps TRBD1 as D (6 bases). Trimming left V 7 bases short and J 7 bases short, with 18 bases between. The germline V gene encodes CDR1 SGHRS and CDR2 YFSETQ. The CDR3 runs to 13 residues. CDR3 protein: CASGRAGVSEQYF. The CDR3 region has the DNA TGCGCCAGCGGAAGGGCAGGGGTGAGTGAGCAGTACTTC.